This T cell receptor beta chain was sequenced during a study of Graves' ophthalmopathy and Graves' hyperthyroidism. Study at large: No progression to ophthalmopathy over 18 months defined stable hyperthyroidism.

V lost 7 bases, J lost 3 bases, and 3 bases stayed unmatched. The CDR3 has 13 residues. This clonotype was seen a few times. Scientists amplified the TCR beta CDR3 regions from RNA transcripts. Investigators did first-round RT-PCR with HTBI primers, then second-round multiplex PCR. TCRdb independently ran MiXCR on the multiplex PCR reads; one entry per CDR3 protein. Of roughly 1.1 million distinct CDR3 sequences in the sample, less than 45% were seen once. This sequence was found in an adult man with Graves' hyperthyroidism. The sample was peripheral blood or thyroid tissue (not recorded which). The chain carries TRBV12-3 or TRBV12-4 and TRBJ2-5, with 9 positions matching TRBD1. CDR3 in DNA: TGTGCCAGCAAAAGACAGGGGGAAGAGACCCAGTACTTC. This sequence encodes CASKRQGEETQYF.